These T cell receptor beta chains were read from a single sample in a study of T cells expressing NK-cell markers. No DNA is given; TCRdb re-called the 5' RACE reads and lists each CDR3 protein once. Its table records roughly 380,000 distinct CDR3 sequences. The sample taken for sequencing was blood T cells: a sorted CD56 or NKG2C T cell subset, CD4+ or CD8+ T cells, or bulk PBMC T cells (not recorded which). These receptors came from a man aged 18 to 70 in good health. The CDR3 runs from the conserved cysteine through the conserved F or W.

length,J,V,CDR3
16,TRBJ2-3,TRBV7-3,CASSPKGRAVGDTQYF
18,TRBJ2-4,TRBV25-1,CASSSMTSGGSTKNIQYF
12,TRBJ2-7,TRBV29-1,CSVVEDSYEQYF
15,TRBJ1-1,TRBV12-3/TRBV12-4,CASSFGGGQGTEAFF
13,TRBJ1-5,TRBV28,CASNWGGNQPQHF
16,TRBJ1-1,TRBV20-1,CSANPLLVLTNTEAFF
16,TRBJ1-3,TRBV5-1,CASSLLDRRSGNTIYF
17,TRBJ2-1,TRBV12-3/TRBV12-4,CASRRSGGPASYNEQFF
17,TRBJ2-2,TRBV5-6,CASSRGARGLYTGELFF
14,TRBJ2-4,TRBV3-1,CASSQDPSRGRWYF
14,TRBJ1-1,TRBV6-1,CASRPDWGRTEAFF
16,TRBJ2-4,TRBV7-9,CASTLEGIVAKNIQYF
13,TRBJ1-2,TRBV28,CASRTLPNYGYTF
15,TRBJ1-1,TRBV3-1,CASSQALKLNTEAFF
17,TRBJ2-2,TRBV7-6,CASGKGWRGTNTGELFF
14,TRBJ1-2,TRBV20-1,CSATRPGTGYGYTF
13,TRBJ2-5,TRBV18,CASLTSGQETQYF
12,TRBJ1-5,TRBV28,CASRRPGQPQHF
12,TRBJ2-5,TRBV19,CASTDSRGAQYF
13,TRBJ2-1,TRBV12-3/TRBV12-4,CASRKRGGGEQFF
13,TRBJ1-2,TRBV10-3,CAIRDSRNYGYTF
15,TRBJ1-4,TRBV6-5,CASSYSTGAGGKLFF
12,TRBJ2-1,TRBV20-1,CSARTDGNEQFF
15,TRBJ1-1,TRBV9,CASSGSRTANTEAFF
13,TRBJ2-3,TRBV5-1,CASSSLLVNTQYF
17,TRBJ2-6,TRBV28,CASSWGQGISGANVLTF
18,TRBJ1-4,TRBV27,CASSIAQGNLRANEKLFF
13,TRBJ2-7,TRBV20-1,CSVPIPGQGEQYF
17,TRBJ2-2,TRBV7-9,CASSAGRTGGNTGELFF
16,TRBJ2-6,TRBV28,CASSPYFSGRANVLTF
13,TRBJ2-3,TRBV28,CASSTVRRDTQYF
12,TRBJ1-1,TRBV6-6,CASRQGGTEAFF
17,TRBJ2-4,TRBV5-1,CASSYHRDNDIGNIQYF
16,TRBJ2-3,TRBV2,CASSDSRSGARDTQYF
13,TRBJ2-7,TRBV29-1,CSVTGGGGLEQYF
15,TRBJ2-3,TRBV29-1,CSVGKGWGPADTQYF
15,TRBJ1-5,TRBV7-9,CASSPTGIAGQPQHF
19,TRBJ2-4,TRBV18,CASSPPLGSSILAKNIQYF
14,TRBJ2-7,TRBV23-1,CASSQGQASYEQYF
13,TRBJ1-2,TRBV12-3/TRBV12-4,CASNSREDYGYTF
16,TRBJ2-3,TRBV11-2,CASSSSHGGGTDTQYF
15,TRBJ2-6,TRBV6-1,CASSPWGLGANVLTF
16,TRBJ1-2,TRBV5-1,CASSPPRGQTNYGYTF
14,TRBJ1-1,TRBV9,CASSPRQGKGEAFF
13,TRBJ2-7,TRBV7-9,CASSLTQGGEQYF
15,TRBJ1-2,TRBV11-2,CASSRTGGAYYGYTF
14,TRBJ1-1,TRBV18,CASSPPENYTVAFF
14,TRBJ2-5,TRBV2,CARRDPNPAETQYF
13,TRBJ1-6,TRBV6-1,CASRGQGVSPLHF
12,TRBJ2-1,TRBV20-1,CSGLAEYNEQFF
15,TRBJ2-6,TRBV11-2,CASSKEPSGANVLTF